These 30 T cell receptor beta chains were sequenced from one sample in a study of type 1 regulatory T cells. From the reads, TCRdb called clonotypes with MiXCR, one entry per CDR3 protein. This sample has some 89,000 distinct CDR3 sequences; 25% to 40% occur once, and the top ten carry 2% to 2.5%. Sequencing was performed on CD4+ T cells, either the whole sample or a sorted fraction (not recorded which). The receptors stem from a human donor in good health.

At least ten counts were recorded for this clonotype. The V call is TRBV3-1, the J call TRBJ1-1; the D is unclear. Germline V gives CDR1 LGHDT, CDR2 YNNKEL (reference sequence). The CDR3 sequence is 13 residues long. The ends were cut back, 4 bases at V and 9 bases at J, with 15 bases in the middle. The CDR3 nucleotides read TGTGCCAGCAGCCCCGCTCGGGGAAGTAAAGCTTTCTTT. The encoded protein is CASSPARGSKAFF.

This clonotype was detected only a few times. This chain links TRBV20-1 with TRBJ2-7; D is uncertain. The CDR3 consists of 13 residues. The germline V gene has CDR1 DFQATT and CDR2 SNEGSKA (reference sequence). Between the trimmed V and J ends, which lost 3 bases and 5 bases, there was a span of 14 bases. As DNA, the CDR3 is TGCAGTGCTAGCCTGGTAATCGACAACGAGCAGTACTTC. Residues: CSASLVIDNEQYF.

J is TRBJ2-5 and V is TRBV29-1; 7 bases agree with TRBD1. CDR3 length: 13 amino acids. With V trimmed by 2 bases and J by 5 bases, 5 bases remained unmatched. Germline V lookup: CDR1 SQVTM, CDR2 ANQGSEA. For the CDR3, the DNA is TGCAGCGTTGAAAAACAGGGGAAGGAGACCCAGTACTTC. As protein: CSVEKQGKETQYF. Combining the CDR3 with reference TRBV29-1 and TRBJ2-5 gives the whole variable domain SAVISQKPSRDICQRGTSLTIQCQVDSQVTMMFWYRQQPGQSLTLIATANQGSEATYESGFVIDKFPISRPNLTFSTLTVSNMSPEDSSIYLCSVEKQGKETQYFGPGTRLLVL.

This clonotype came up a few times. The genes are TRBV28 and TRBJ2-7; D may be TRBD2 (6 bases). Germline loops: CDR1 MDHEN, CDR2 SYDVKM. The CDR3 covers 15 residues. The germline V and J ends were trimmed by 6 bases and 5 bases, with 20 bases remaining between them. CDR3: CASSGAGWRTNEQYF. The DNA for the CDR3 is TGTGCCAGCAGCGGGGCGGGATGGCGCACTAACGAGCAGTACTTC.

The chain employs TRBV30 and TRBJ2-3; 7 bases align to TRBD2. Germline V CDR1 and CDR2: GTSNPN, SVGIG (reference sequence). Trimming cost V 1 base and J 0 bases; bases outside gene matches: 7. CDR3 length equals 16 residues. This CDR3 is CAWSAHLAESTDTQYF. The CDR3 DNA reads TGTGCCTGGAGTGCCCATCTAGCGGAGAGCACAGATACGCAGTATTTT.

J is TRBJ1-5 and V is TRBV4-2, with unresolved D. In germline, CDR1 is LGHNA, CDR2 YNFKEQ. The CDR3 extends over 15 amino acids. The germline V and J ends were trimmed by 1 base and 0 bases, with 7 bases remaining between them. The CDR3 DNA follows: TGTGCCAGCAGCCAAGGAGGATATAGCAATCAGCCCCAGCATTTT. Its protein product is CASSQGGYSNQPQHF.

The chain employs TRBV19 and TRBJ2-2, with no clear D. Looked up from germline, CDR1 is LNHDA and CDR2 is SQIVND (reference sequence). The CDR3 runs 15 residues. With 3 bases removed from V and 5 bases from J, the gap between germline ends came to 13 bases. The CDR3 sequence: CASSIGRLETGELFF. In DNA form, the CDR3 reads TGTGCCAGTAGTATCGGCAGGTTGGAGACCGGGGAGCTGTTTTTT.

The V and J genes are TRBV5-4 and TRBJ2-7; 10 nucleotides agree with TRBD2. The CDR3 spans 16 residues. V dropped 4 bases and J dropped 7; count of bases not matched to a gene: 14. Germline V gives CDR1 SGHNT, CDR2 YYREEE (reference sequence). The CDR3 reads CASSPVAGGLTGEQYF. The DNA of the CDR3 is TGTGCCAGCAGCCCCGTAGCGGGAGGACTAACTGGGGAGCAGTACTTC.

The rearrangement uses TRBV29-1 and TRBJ1-1, with unresolved D. Trimming pared 4 bases from V and 4 bases from J, leaving 13 bases between. CDR1 is SQVTM, CDR2 ANQGSEA, per germline. This CDR3 is 13 amino acids long. The CDR3 nucleotides read TGCAGCGTTGTCGGTCCAACGCGCACTGAAGCTTTCTTT. Translation: CSVVGPTRTEAFF.

The sample holds a few counts of this clonotype. V is TRBV19 and J is TRBJ1-5; D remains unclear. Per germline, CDR1 LNHDA and CDR2 SQIVND (reference sequence). Trimming removed 5 bases from V and 4 bases from J, with 6 bases in between. The CDR3 extends over 12 amino acids. CDR3 sequence (DNA): TGTGCCAGTAGTCTAGCTAATCAGCCCCAGCATTTT. Its protein product is CASSLANQPQHF.

This clonotype was counted between two and nine times. This chain connects TRBV28 to TRBJ1-1; 7 bases line up with TRBD1. CDR1 and CDR2 (germline): MDHEN, SYDVKM. V lost 5 bases to trimming and J lost 4 bases; unmatched junction nucleotides: 10. This CDR3 spans 15 amino acids. The CDR3 nucleotides read TGTGCCAGCAGTGCCCAGACAGGGAGACTCACTGAAGCTTTCTTT. Its protein is CASSAQTGRLTEAFF.

This clonotype was recorded a few times. CDR3 loop: CASSSQDGDTQYF. CDR3 sequence (DNA): TGCGCCAGCAGCAGTCAGGACGGAGATACGCAGTATTTT. This chain joins TRBV5-1 and TRBJ2-3; D uncertain. The CDR3 totals 13 residues. CDR1 is SGHRS, CDR2 YFSETQ, per germline. Trimming pared 4 bases from V and 5 bases from J, leaving 11 bases between. Full variable domain (rest looked up from reference TRBV5-1 and TRBJ2-3): KAGVTQTPRYLIKTRGQQVTLSCSPISGHRSVSWYQQTPGQGLQFLFEYFSETQRNKGNFPGRFSGRQFSNSRSEMNVSTLELGDSALYLCASSSQDGDTQYFGPGTRLTVL.

This chain uses TRBV5-1 with TRBJ2-4; D may match TRBD1 or TRBD2 (5 bases each). This CDR3 comprises 15 residues. The V gene lost 5 bases and the J gene lost 5 bases, with 17 bases spanning the gap. Germline V gene sequence: CDR1 SGHRS, CDR2 YFSETQ. For the CDR3, the DNA is TGCGCCAGCAGTGAGACAGCGGTCTCGCAAAACATTCAGTACTTC. Protein sequence: CASSETAVSQNIQYF.

This clonotype was observed a few times. This CDR3 is CASSSAGEQFF. The CDR3 DNA reads TGTGCCAGCAGTTCCGCGGGCGAGCAGTTCTTC. This chain joins TRBV12-3 or TRBV12-4 and TRBJ2-1, with a weak D call TRBD2 (5 bases). The CDR3 contains 11 residues. Deletions cut 4 bases from V and 10 bases from J, with 8 bases between.

This sequence joins TRBV10-3 and TRBJ2-5, with D possibly being TRBD1 or TRBD2 (5 bases each). CDR1 is ENHRY and CDR2 is SYGVKD in the germline V gene. CDR3 size: 14 residues. The V and J ends lost 6 bases and 0 bases respectively, with 11 bases between them. DNA of the CDR3: TGTGCCATCAGCTCCGGGACCTACCAAGAGACCCAGTACTTC. Amino acid sequence: CAISSGTYQETQYF.

The chain uses TRBV6-2 or TRBV6-3 and TRBJ2-1, with TRBD2 matching over 7 bases. Germline loops: CDR1 MNHEY, CDR2 SVGEGT. J gave up 0 bases and V 6 bases, and 17 bases lay outside the gene matches. This CDR3 is built from 19 residues. CDR3 amino acids: CASSNRLREATTSYNEQFF. CDR3 in DNA: TGTGCCAGCAGCAATCGACTACGGGAGGCCACGACCTCCTACAATGAGCAGTTCTTC.

To note about this clonotype: A junction end diverges from the germline sequence, so it may reflect a read error. The rearrangement joins TRBV3-1 to TRBJ2-2; 8 bases are shared with TRBD2. Looked up from germline, CDR1 is LGHDT and CDR2 is YNNKEL (reference sequence). The CDR3 has 15 amino acids. The CDR3 nucleotides are TGTGCCAGCAGCCCACCGGGACTAGACACCCGGGAGCTGTTTTTT. Protein sequence: CASSPPGLDTRELFF.

The chain carries TRBV7-2 and TRBJ2-7; 12 positions match TRBD2. The CDR3 spans 16 residues. V trimming: 6 bases; J trimming: 3 bases; junction bases outside the gene matches: 9. The germline gives CDR1 SGHTA, CDR2 FQGNSA. DNA of the CDR3: TGTGCCAGCAGGAGGACTAGCGGGATTGGGGACTACGAGCAGTACTTC. It translates to CASRRTSGIGDYEQYF.

The table lists this clonotype with a few counts. The genes are TRBV4-3 and TRBJ2-7, with D perhaps being TRBD1 or TRBD2 (5 bases each). The CDR3 is made up of 16 amino acids. Germline lookup yields CDR1 LGHNA and CDR2 YSLEER. Trimming took off 0 bases at V and 4 bases at J, with 16 bases between the two ends. The CDR3 spells CASSQELGWGNYEQYF. The CDR3 DNA is TGCGCCAGCAGCCAAGAATTGGGTTGGGGGAATTACGAGCAGTACTTC.

This clonotype was recorded a few times. The V gene is TRBV6-1, the J gene TRBJ2-5, with D possibly matching TRBD2 (6 bases). Trimming stripped 1 base from V and 0 bases from J, with 24 bases between. The CDR3 sequence is 20 residues long. Germline CDR1 MNHNS, CDR2 SASEGT. As DNA, the CDR3 is TGTGCCAGCAGTGAAGGGACGCTGGGGCAGGGTGGGAGGTACCAAGAGACCCAGTACTTC. Amino acid sequence: CASSEGTLGQGGRYQETQYF.

The chain uses TRBV5-5 and TRBJ1-1, with D unclear. In germline, CDR1 is SGHKS, CDR2 YYEKEE (reference sequence). The ends were cut back, 0 bases at V and 0 bases at J, with 15 bases in the middle. CDR3 length: 17 residues. CDR3 in DNA: TGTGCCAGCAGCTTGGTGCCGCTCGCCCCAATGAACACTGAAGCTTTCTTT. Translating it yields CASSLVPLAPMNTEAFF.

CDR3 sequence (DNA): TGTGCCAGCAGCCAAGATTTCGCGGGGAATGAGCAGTTCTTC. It encodes CASSQDFAGNEQFF. The rearrangement links TRBV14 to TRBJ2-1; tentative D call: TRBD2 (6 bases). Trimming cost V 0 bases and J 7 bases, with 10 bases left between them. CDR3 length: 14 amino acids. CDR1 SGHDN and CDR2 FVKESK come from the germline V gene.

This clonotype was recorded a few times. The rearrangement links TRBV20-1 to TRBJ1-5; TRBD1 aligns across 10 bases. Germline CDR1 is DFQATT and CDR2 is SNEGSKA (reference sequence). The CDR3 has 13 amino acids. In DNA, the CDR3 is TGCAGCGGACAGGACAGGGGGAATCAGCCCCAGCATTTT. The encoded protein is CSGQDRGNQPQHF.

This clonotype occurred a few times. V and J are TRBV5-4 and TRBJ2-1; D possibly corresponds to TRBD2 (5 bases). V was clipped by 4 bases and J by 4 bases, with 18 bases between them. Germline V gives CDR1 SGHNT, CDR2 YYREEE (reference sequence). The CDR3 totals 16 residues. The CDR3 region is CASSPGSVGSYNEQFF. The CDR3, as DNA: TGTGCCAGCAGCCCGGGGAGCGTAGGTTCGTACAATGAGCAGTTCTTC.

This clonotype was observed a handful of times. This chain links TRBV20-1 with TRBJ2-7, with TRBD2 matching over 10 bases. Trimming cost V 3 bases and J 6 bases; bases outside gene matches: 8. This CDR3 contains 14 residues. Germline values: CDR1 DFQATT, CDR2 SNEGSKA (reference sequence). DNA of the CDR3: TGCAGTGCTAGTAGCCCTAGCGGGAGTACCGAGCAGTACTTC. The encoded protein is CSASSPSGSTEQYF.

The rearrangement joins TRBV20-1 to TRBJ2-4, with 11 bases identical to TRBD2. CDR1 and CDR2 (germline): DFQATT, SNEGSKA (reference sequence). The V and J ends lost 1 base and 7 bases, in that order; junction bases with no gene match: 0. The CDR3 has 13 amino acids. The CDR3 nucleotides read TGCAGTGCTAGAGTAGCGGGAGGGAACATTCAGTACTTC. Its protein is CSARVAGGNIQYF.

This clonotype was seen only a few times. This chain uses TRBV4-1 with TRBJ2-7, with 7 nucleotides matching TRBD2. Germline V gene data show CDR1 as MGHRA and CDR2 as YSYEKL. This CDR3 is built from 16 residues. The V gene end was trimmed by 3 bases and the J gene end by 2 bases; junction bases not matched to a gene: 10. CDR3 in amino acids: CASSHPTGGEAYEQYF. CDR3 DNA sequence: TGCGCCAGCAGCCACCCCACGGGGGGAGAAGCCTACGAGCAGTACTTC.

This clonotype occurred a few times. The chain employs TRBV19 and TRBJ2-5; D unresolved. V lost 4 bases to trimming and J lost 2 bases, with 8 bases between them. CDR3 length equals 13 residues. Per germline, CDR1 LNHDA and CDR2 SQIVND (reference sequence). The CDR3 DNA reads as TGTGCCAGTAGTAGAGGAGAGCAAGAGACCCAGTACTTC. Translation: CASSRGEQETQYF.

The CDR3 region is CASSNRQGRETQYF. The CDR3, as DNA: TGTGCCAGTAGTAACCGACAGGGCCGAGAGACCCAGTACTTC. The J gene is TRBJ2-5, the V gene TRBV19; 7 bases are a match to TRBD1. Germline trimming cut 4 bases from V and 4 bases from J; bases unmatched to any gene: 6. There are 14 residues in the CDR3. Germline V gene sequence: CDR1 LNHDA, CDR2 SQIVND (reference sequence).

Comments on this clonotype: One junction end disagrees with the germline gene, perhaps due to a read error. The J gene is TRBJ1-1, the V gene TRBV11-2; no reliable D call. The CDR3 runs to 15 residues. Germline lookup yields CDR1 SGHAT and CDR2 FQNNGV. The CDR3, as DNA: TGTGTCAGCAGCTTACTACCGGGAGGAAACACTGAAGCTTTCTTT. This sequence encodes CVSSLLPGGNTEAFF.